Following are 14 T cell receptor beta chains from one sample sequenced in a study of graft-versus-host responses after intestinal transplantation. Antigens of these TCRs are unknown. Sequencing used immunoSEQ multiplex PCR; TCRdb keeps in-frame clones, though not all of them. The sample shows 70,000 or so clones, over 75% of them seen only once. This specimen was unstimulated CD4+ T cells sorted from spleen or lymph node cells, taken before transplant. These receptors were collected from a human donor who was the organ donor for an intestinal transplant.

The count of this clone is one. The rearrangement joins TRBV6-5 to TRBJ1-5; D is ambiguous. Germline V CDR1 and CDR2: MNHEY, SVGAGI. The V gene lost 4 bases and the J gene lost 2 bases, with 15 bases spanning the gap. This CDR3 spans 16 amino acids. CDR3 protein: CASSFQYPGGNQPQHF. In DNA, the CDR3 is TGTGCCAGCAGTTTCCAATACCCCGGGGGCAATCAGCCCCAGCATTTT.

This chain joins TRBV28 and TRBJ1-1; D gene uncertain. The CDR3 has 15 amino acids. The V end lost 5 bases, the J end lost 0 bases, and 13 bases lay between the germline ends. Germline CDR1 MDHEN, CDR2 SYDVKM. The CDR3 DNA sequence: TGTGCCAGCAGTCCGTATGAGGGCGTGAACACTGAAGCTTTCTTT. It encodes CASSPYEGVNTEAFF. The full variable domain, rest sourced from reference TRBV28 and TRBJ1-1, is DVKVTQSSRYLVKRTGEKVFLECVQDMDHENMFWYRQDPGLGLRLIYFSYDVKMKEKGDIPEGYSVSREKKERFSLILESASTNQTSMYLCASSPYEGVNTEAFFGQGTRLTVV.

V usage is TRBV7-8 and J usage is TRBJ2-3; D is possibly TRBD2 (6 bases). The CDR3 consists of 14 residues. Trimming stripped 7 bases from V and 4 bases from J, with 15 bases between. Germline values: CDR1 SGHVS, CDR2 FQNEAQ. CDR3: CASTPGRRADTQYF. The CDR3 nucleotides read TGTGCCAGCACGCCAGGGAGGAGGGCAGATACGCAGTATTTT.

This chain uses TRBV7-2 with TRBJ1-6, with 7 bases fitting TRBD1. Losses at the gene ends were 2 bases for V and 6 bases for J; bases not matched to a gene: 4. The V gene's germline CDR1 is SGHTA and CDR2 FQGNSA. The CDR3 totals 15 residues. In DNA, the CDR3 is TGTGCCAGCAGCTTAAGAGGGACAGTTAATTCACCCCTCCACTTT. Translating gives CASSLRGTVNSPLHF.

The chain is built from TRBV30 and TRBJ2-7; D may be TRBD2 (5 bases). V was clipped by 8 bases and J by 6 bases, with 17 bases between them. Per germline, CDR1 GTSNPN and CDR2 SVGIG (reference sequence). The CDR3 length is 12 residues. DNA for the CDR3: TGTGCCCTGGCAGGTGAGGGCCTCGAGCAGTACGTC. It yields the protein CALAGEGLEQYV.

V gene TRBV13 combines with J gene TRBJ1-5; possibly TRBD1 for D (6 bases). Germline V CDR1 and CDR2: PRHDT, FYEKMQ (reference sequence). The CDR3 is made up of 15 amino acids. V was trimmed by 3 bases and J by 7 bases, leaving 16 bases between them. The CDR3 region is CASSLGTGSGQPQHF. The CDR3 DNA sequence: TGTGCCAGCAGCTTGGGTACAGGGTCGGGGCAGCCCCAGCATTTT.

The chain combines TRBV27 with TRBJ1-2; D is uncertain. Trimming shortened V by 4 bases and J by 2 bases, and 23 bases separated the two germline ends. The CDR3 runs 18 residues. Germline CDR1 reads MNHEY; CDR2 reads SMNVEV (reference sequence). CDR3 DNA sequence: TGTGCCAGCAGTTCTCGCCAGCGTGACCGAGCATTAAACTATGGCTACACCTTC. Its protein is CASSSRQRDRALNYGYTF.

This rearrangement joins TRBV28 to TRBJ1-5; D remains unclear. Per germline, CDR1 MDHEN and CDR2 SYDVKM. V shed 7 bases and J shed 2 bases, with 15 bases lying between them. CDR3 length: 15 amino acids. CDR3 bases: TGTGCCAGCATAAGAGGCGGAGCTCGCAATCAGCCCCAGCATTTT. This encodes CASIRGGARNQPQHF. The whole variable domain, filled in from reference TRBV28 and TRBJ1-5, reads DVKVTQSSRYLVKRTGEKVFLECVQDMDHENMFWYRQDPGLGLRLIYFSYDVKMKEKGDIPEGYSVSREKKERFSLILESASTNQTSMYLCASIRGGARNQPQHFGDGTRLSIL.

V and J are TRBV15 and TRBJ1-2; TRBD1 agrees at 7 bases. The V and J ends lost 3 bases and 4 bases, in that order; junction bases with no gene match: 2. Germline V gene sequence: CDR1 LNHNV, CDR2 YYDKDF (reference sequence). The length of the CDR3 is 13 residues. The CDR3 region has the DNA TGTGCCACCAGCAGGGACAGGAGCTATGGCTACACCTTC. Its translation is CATSRDRSYGYTF.

The chain uses TRBV7-2 and TRBJ2-3; TRBD1 agrees at 8 bases. This CDR3 has 14 amino acids. Losses at the gene ends were 5 bases for V and 7 bases for J; bases not matched to a gene: 8. From germline, CDR1 is SGHTA and CDR2 FQGNSA. CDR3 amino acids: CASSLMTGDYTQYF. The CDR3 DNA follows: TGTGCCAGCAGCCTCATGACAGGGGATTATACGCAGTATTTT.

This chain uses TRBV5-1 with TRBJ2-3; 9 bases agree with TRBD1. The CDR3 contains 15 residues. V was clipped by 7 bases and J by 4 bases; unmatched bases: 10. Germline lookup yields CDR1 SGHRS and CDR2 YFSETQ. Here the CDR3 reads CASRPGQGFADTQYF. CDR3 bases: TGCGCCAGCCGTCCGGGACAGGGATTCGCAGATACGCAGTATTTT.

The chain employs TRBV5-1 and TRBJ1-1, with 9 bases aligning to TRBD1. V shed 0 bases and J 4 bases; nucleotides not matched to a gene: 7. This CDR3 has 16 residues. The germline gives CDR1 SGHRS, CDR2 YFSETQ. CDR3 residues: CASSLGDRVSSTEAFF. The CDR3 DNA reads TGCGCCAGCAGCTTGGGGGACAGGGTGTCTTCCACTGAAGCTTTCTTT.

V usage is TRBV6-1 and J usage is TRBJ1-1; 9 bases match TRBD1. J lost 1 base, V lost 7 bases, and 7 bases had no gene match. The CDR3 has 15 residues. Per the germline V gene, CDR1 is MNHNS and CDR2 is SASEGT. In DNA form, the CDR3 reads TGTGCCAGCAAGCCGGGACAGGGACGGAACACTGAAGCTTTCTTT. Translated: CASKPGQGRNTEAFF.

The chain joins TRBV28 to TRBJ1-1; the match to TRBD1 covers 9 bases. Germline assignment: CDR1 MDHEN and CDR2 SYDVKM. J gave up 5 bases and V 7 bases, and 2 bases lay outside the gene matches. This CDR3 spans 12 amino acids. The CDR3: CASMDRGTEAFF. The DNA of the CDR3 is TGTGCCAGCATGGACAGGGGTACTGAAGCTTTCTTT.